Each of the 18 T cell receptor beta chains below was sequenced from the same sample in a study of T cell changes during pregnancy in multiple sclerosis. The repertoire was sequenced with immunoSEQ multiplex PCR; TCRdb's copy has only in-frame clones and lacks some. The repertoire holds about 60,000 clones, with approximately 93% as singletons. The specimen comprised CD8+ T cells from peripheral blood mononuclear cells, sampled in the second trimester of pregnancy. The source of these receptors is a female donor with multiple sclerosis, enrolled in a pregnancy study.

The gene calls are TRBV27 and TRBJ1-2; D may be TRBD1 (5 bases). The CDR3 spans 13 residues. Germline values: CDR1 MNHEY, CDR2 SMNVEV (reference sequence). The ends were cut back, 5 bases at V and 7 bases at J, with 14 bases in the middle. The CDR3 loop is CASSPDWDFGYTF. The CDR3, as DNA: TGTGCCAGCAGTCCAGACTGGGACTTTGGCTACACCTTC.

This chain joins TRBV29-1 and TRBJ2-3, with 12 nucleotides matching TRBD1. There are 16 residues in the CDR3. V shed 0 bases, J shed 6 bases, and the junction held 7 bases outside the gene matches. Germline lookup yields CDR1 SQVTM and CDR2 ANQGSEA. CDR3 sequence (DNA): TGCAGCGTTGAAGACTGGGGACAGGGGGCGCGGGATACGCAGTATTTT. Amino acids: CSVEDWGQGARDTQYF.

In its sample, this clone was seen once. V gene TRBV7-6 combines with J gene TRBJ2-5, with D hard to call. Germline-derived CDR1 and CDR2 are SGHVS and FNYEAQ. V was trimmed by 4 bases and J by 7 bases, leaving 13 bases between them. CDR3 length: 13 amino acids. The CDR3 protein is CASSSQFVGTQYF. CDR3 coding DNA: TGTGCCAGCAGCTCACAGTTCGTGGGGACCCAGTACTTC. Using reference TRBV7-6 and TRBJ2-5 for the parts outside the CDR3, the full variable domain is GAGVSQSPRYKVTKRGQDVALRCDPISGHVSLYWYRQALGQGPEFLTYFNYEAQQDKSGLPNDRFSAERPEGSISTLTIQRTEQRDSAMYRCASSSQFVGTQYFGPGTRLLVL.

The chain is built from TRBV7-9 and TRBJ1-2; 8 nucleotides agree with TRBD1. The CDR3 length is 16 residues. Germline V gives CDR1 SEHNR, CDR2 FQNEAQ (reference sequence). With V trimmed by 1 base and J by 3 bases, 7 bases remained unmatched. The CDR3: CASSLDRDRNDYGYTF. In DNA form, the CDR3 reads TGTGCCAGCAGCTTAGACCGGGACAGGAACGACTATGGCTACACCTTC. Looking up the rest from reference TRBV7-9 and TRBJ1-2 gives the full variable domain: DTGVSQNPRHKITKRGQNVTFRCDPISEHNRLYWYRQTLGQGPEFLTYFQNEAQLEKSRLLSDRFSAERPKGSFSTLEIQRTEQGDSAMYLCASSLDRDRNDYGYTFGSGTRLTVV.

The chain joins TRBV6-5 to TRBJ2-2; TRBD2 matches at 7 bases. This CDR3 comprises 14 residues. V was clipped by 5 bases and J by 5 bases; unmatched bases: 5. The germline gives CDR1 MNHEY, CDR2 SVGAGI. CDR3 DNA: TGTGCCAGCAGTGGGGGGGTTTGGACCGGGGAGCTGTTTTTT. Translated, it gives CASSGGVWTGELFF.

The rearrangement uses TRBV5-1 and TRBJ1-4; no clear D. The ends were cut back, 4 bases at V and 0 bases at J, with 13 bases in the middle. In germline, CDR1 is SGHRS, CDR2 YFSETQ. The CDR3 covers 16 residues. Written as DNA, the CDR3 is TGCGCCAGCAGCCCAAAACGGGGTCCAACTAATGAAAAACTGTTTTTT. Translated: CASSPKRGPTNEKLFF.

V and J are TRBV28 and TRBJ2-3; D might be TRBD2 (5 bases). V dropped 3 bases and J dropped 5 bases, with 15 bases sitting between them. In germline, CDR1 is MDHEN, CDR2 SYDVKM. This CDR3 is 15 amino acids long. The CDR3 DNA reads as TGTGCCAGCAGTTTTTCGCTACTAGAACGAGATACGCAGTATTTT. It specifies CASSFSLLERDTQYF.

This sequence joins TRBV6-5 and TRBJ2-6; no reliable D call. Germline V gene data show CDR1 as MNHEY and CDR2 as SVGAGI. There are 13 residues in the CDR3. Trimming removed 6 bases from V and 0 bases from J, with 3 bases in between. DNA for the CDR3: TGTGCCAGCAGCAGCTCTGGGGCCAACGTCCTGACTTTC. It codes for CASSSSGANVLTF.

This clone was seen many times. J is TRBJ2-6 and V is TRBV4-2, with 10 bases fitting TRBD2. The germline V gene encodes CDR1 LGHNA and CDR2 YNFKEQ. V lost 0 bases, J lost 1 base, and 6 bases stayed unmatched. The CDR3 is made up of 19 amino acids. The CDR3 protein is CASSQEVAGGPSGANVLTF. DNA for the CDR3: TGTGCCAGCAGCCAAGAAGTAGCGGGAGGCCCTTCTGGGGCCAACGTCCTGACTTTC.

The chain carries TRBV11-2 and TRBJ2-7; 8 bases agree with TRBD1. V was clipped by 1 base and J by 4 bases; unmatched bases: 3. The V gene's germline CDR1 is SGHAT and CDR2 FQNNGV. The CDR3 contains 14 residues. The CDR3 DNA sequence: TGTGCCAGCAGCTTAGGACAGGGGATATACGAGCAGTACTTC. Translation gives CASSLGQGIYEQYF.

The V call is TRBV27, the J call TRBJ2-7; tentatively, D is TRBD2 (6 bases). The CDR3 consists of 13 residues. Trimming removed 2 bases at V and 6 bases at J, with 11 bases between. Looked up from germline, CDR1 is MNHEY and CDR2 is SMNVEV (reference sequence). The CDR3 protein is CASSLGGAAEQYF. Here the CDR3 DNA reads TGTGCCAGCAGTTTAGGAGGGGCAGCCGAGCAGTACTTC.

The chain recombines TRBV6-1 with TRBJ2-1, with TRBD1 matching 7 bases. This CDR3 comprises 13 residues. The germline V gene has CDR1 MNHNS and CDR2 SASEGT. Trimming at V came to 5 bases and at J to 9 bases, leaving 7 bases not matched to a gene. The CDR3 nucleotides read TGTGCCAGCAGTTCCAGGACAGGCCGTGAGCAGTTCTTC. Its translation is CASSSRTGREQFF.

The rearrangement uses TRBV11-3 and TRBJ2-5; TRBD1 agrees at 11 bases. CDR1 is SGHNT and CDR2 is YENEEA in the germline V gene. J was trimmed by 3 bases and V by 6 bases; bases with no gene match: 0. This CDR3 contains 13 residues. CDR3 sequence (DNA): TGTGCCAGCAGGGGACAGGGGGAAGAGACCCAGTACTTC. This codes for CASRGQGEETQYF.

The rearrangement links TRBV5-1 to TRBJ2-1; 8 bases are a match to TRBD2. The germline V gene has CDR1 SGHRS and CDR2 YFSETQ. This CDR3 spans 13 amino acids. The trim removed 1 base at V and 8 bases at J, leaving 2 bases unmatched. CDR3 DNA sequence: TGCGCCAGCAGCTTGACAGCGGGAGATGAGCAGTTCTTC. Protein: CASSLTAGDEQFF. The full variable domain, completed using reference TRBV5-1 and TRBJ2-1, is KAGVTQTPRYLIKTRGQQVTLSCSPISGHRSVSWYQQTPGQGLQFLFEYFSETQRNKGNFPGRFSGRQFSNSRSEMNVSTLELGDSALYLCASSLTAGDEQFFGPGTRLTVL.

The V and J genes are TRBV7-9 and TRBJ2-7; 9 bases are shared with TRBD1. V lost 4 bases to trimming and J lost 4 bases; unmatched junction nucleotides: 2. The germline V gene has CDR1 SEHNR and CDR2 FQNEAQ (reference sequence). The CDR3 covers 13 residues. The CDR3 DNA is TGTGCCAGCAGCTGGGACAGGGATTACGAGCAGTACTTC. Translated, it gives CASSWDRDYEQYF. Supplemented by reference TRBV7-9 and TRBJ2-7, the full variable domain reads DTGVSQNPRHKITKRGQNVTFRCDPISEHNRLYWYRQTLGQGPEFLTYFQNEAQLEKSRLLSDRFSAERPKGSFSTLEIQRTEQGDSAMYLCASSWDRDYEQYFGPGTRLTVT.

This chain connects TRBV27 to TRBJ2-1, with 8 nucleotides matching TRBD1. Germline V gene lookup returns CDR1 MNHEY and CDR2 SMNVEV (reference sequence). Trimming cost V 6 bases and J 7 bases; bases outside gene matches: 2. The CDR3 runs to 12 residues. The CDR3: CASRQGGNEQFF. CDR3 nucleotide sequence: TGTGCCAGCAGACAGGGGGGAAATGAGCAGTTCTTC.

The chain links TRBV15 to TRBJ1-3; 7 bases align to TRBD1. Germline trimming cut 4 bases from V and 3 bases from J; bases unmatched to any gene: 9. Germline V gene lookup returns CDR1 LNHNV and CDR2 YYDKDF (reference sequence). The CDR3 loop spans 16 amino acids. CDR3 nucleotide sequence: TGTGCCACCAGCAAACAGACCCAGGGGGGTGGAAACACCATATATTTT. It encodes CATSKQTQGGGNTIYF. The full variable domain, rest sourced from reference TRBV15 and TRBJ1-3, is DAMVIQNPRYQVTQFGKPVTLSCSQTLNHNVMYWYQQKSSQAPKLLFHYYDKDFNNEADTPDNFQSRRPNTSFCFLDIRSPGLGDTAMYLCATSKQTQGGGNTIYFGEGSWLTVV.

This chain joins TRBV29-1 and TRBJ1-5; tentative D call: TRBD1 (5 bases). This CDR3 is built from 17 residues. Trimming shortened V by 4 bases and J by 8 bases, and 27 bases separated the two germline ends. In germline, CDR1 is SQVTM, CDR2 ANQGSEA. This CDR3 reads CSVAPEGWAGGYEPQHF. CDR3 coding DNA: TGCAGCGTTGCGCCGGAGGGGTGGGCAGGCGGCTACGAGCCCCAGCATTTT.